The present TCR beta chain was sequenced within a study of a mutant IDH1 vaccine in newly diagnosed glioma. The protocol was immunoSEQ multiplex PCR, while the TCRdb copy is restricted to in-frame clones and leaves out a portion. This sample carries 33,000 or so clones, roughly 79% of them seen once, and the ten largest clones take about 10%. Per germline, CDR1 SGHDT and CDR2 YYEEEE. V lost 2 bases and J lost 9, with 9 bases in between. The CDR3 runs 12 residues. About this clone itself: The antigen is not known.

Noted time point: week 35, safety follow-up. One vaccine dose held 300 ug of mutant IDH1 20-mer peptide and came with topical imiquimod. The source is a woman aged 30 to 39 with glioma. Some clones in this sample may be carry-over from other donors' samples. The sample in question was PBMCs, obtained from a glioma patient whose treatment included an IDH1 peptide vaccine. The chain uses TRBV5-6 and TRBJ2-1; D could derive from TRBD1 or TRBD2 (6 bases each). CDR3 loop: CASSFRGLEQFF. The CDR3, as DNA: TGTGCCAGCAGCTTCCGGGGGCTTGAGCAGTTCTTC.